This T cell receptor beta chain was identified in a study of Ad26.COV2.S vaccination and SARS-CoV-2 variants. Study overall: Intramuscular Ad26.COV2.S doses were given once or twice, 56 days apart.

CDR3 length equals 16 residues. V dropped 1 base and J dropped 0; count of bases not matched to a gene: 3. The germline V gene encodes CDR1 SGHVS and CDR2 FQNEAQ. The table came from immunoSEQ multiplex PCR; TCRdb's copy has only in-frame clones and leaves some out. Of roughly 400,000 clones listed, about 90% are singletons. Study-wide points: Measurements of TCR breadth and depth may have given underestimates of the total T cell responses.

On this clone: The target antigen is unknown.

The treatment is: 15 to 20 received Ad26.COV2.S at low or high dose, single or two shots; 5 received placebo; per-sample allocation not given. Sampling happened 63 days after the first vaccine or placebo injection. This clonotype was obtained from a person aged 18-65 years who received the Ad26.COV2.S COVID-19 vaccine or a placebo. This chain links TRBV7-8 with TRBJ2-1; TRBD2 matches at 7 bases. The source was peripheral blood, collected in a trial of Ad26.COV2.S vaccine versus placebo. The CDR3 protein is CASSLGTGGSYNEQFF. As DNA, the CDR3 is TGTGCCAGCAGCTTAGGTACGGGGGGCTCCTACAATGAGCAGTTCTTC.